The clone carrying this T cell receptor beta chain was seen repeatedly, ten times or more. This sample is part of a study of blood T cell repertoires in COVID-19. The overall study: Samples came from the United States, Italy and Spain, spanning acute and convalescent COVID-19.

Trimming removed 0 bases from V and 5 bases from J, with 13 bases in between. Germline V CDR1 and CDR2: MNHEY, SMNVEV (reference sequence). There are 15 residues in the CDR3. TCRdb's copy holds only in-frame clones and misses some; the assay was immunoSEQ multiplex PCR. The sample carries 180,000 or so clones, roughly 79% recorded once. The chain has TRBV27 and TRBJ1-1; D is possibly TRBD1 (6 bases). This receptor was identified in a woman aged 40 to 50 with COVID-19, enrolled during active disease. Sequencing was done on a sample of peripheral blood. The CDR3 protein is CASSLSMGAGTEAFF. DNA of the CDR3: TGTGCCAGCAGTTTATCAATGGGGGCCGGAACTGAAGCTTTCTTT.